This T cell receptor (beta chain) was sequenced during a study of post-analysis software for immune sequencing data. The V and J ends lost 5 bases and 4 bases respectively, with 8 bases between them. CDR1 and CDR2 (germline): SQVTM, ANQGSEA. This CDR3 spans 11 amino acids. About this clonotype itself: Its antigen is still unknown.

Study-level findings and limits: Among a few TRBV segments more frequent in patients than controls were TRBV5-6, TRBV5-1 and TRBV20-1.

Every TCR beta cDNA library bore unique molecular identifiers. Approximately 500,000 cDNA molecules were obtained from approximately 1 to 10 million T cells. TCRdb re-analysed the PCR reads in MiXCR, keeping a single row per CDR3 protein. The table includes roughly 600,000 distinct CDR3 sequences, around 40% detected once. The chain couples TRBV29-1 to TRBJ1-2, with D unresolved. The sequence came from a girl aged 10 to 17 with multiple sclerosis. The specimen sequenced was blood. CDR3 amino acids: CSVHSSYGYTF. The CDR3 nucleotides read TGCAGCGTTCACAGCTCCTATGGCTACACCTTC.